These T cell receptor beta chains were read from a single sample in a study of blood T cell repertoires in COVID-19. Clones were sequenced by immunoSEQ multiplex PCR, and TCRdb holds only the in-frame ones, with some missing. The table lists hundreds of thousands of clones, roughly 90% of them singletons. The sequencing sample was made of peripheral blood. The receptors here all came from a woman aged 70-85 years with COVID-19, enrolled during active disease. Each CDR3 is given with its conserved first and last residue. The order of the fields is D gene, clone size, V gene, J gene, CDR3 DNA, CDR3 protein. A D gene is named only where the DNA matches it firmly. Rows may omit the clone size; those that give it use once, few, many or a size class.

>-|-|TRBV7-9|TRBJ2-3
TGTGCCAGCAGCTTAGTTGGGGGACTCGGTGAAGATACGCAGTATTTT
CASSLVGGLGEDTQYF
>-|-|TRBV6-5|TRBJ1-1
TGTGCCAGCAGTCCCCCCGACTGGATCCTCGCTTTCTTT
CASSPPDWILAFF
>-|-|TRBV24-1|TRBJ1-5
TGTGCCACCAGTGATGCCTTCCAGGGGCAGCCCCAGCATTTT
CATSDAFQGQPQHF
>TRBD1|-|TRBV30|TRBJ1-2
TGTGCCTGGAATTTTCAGGGGGCAGGCGGCTACACCTTC
CAWNFQGAGGYTF
>TRBD1|once|TRBV5-6|TRBJ1-3
TGTGCCAGCAGCCGCGGGACAGCTGGAAACACCATATATTTT
CASSRGTAGNTIYF
>-|-|TRBV7-9|TRBJ2-1
TGTGCCAGCAGCTTTCCTATTAATGAGCAGTTCTTC
CASSFPINEQFF
>TRBD1|-|TRBV7-3|TRBJ2-1
TGTGCCAGCAGCCCAAACCAAGACAGGGTCCACCCCAACAATGAGCAGTTCTTC
CASSPNQDRVHPNNEQFF
>-|-|TRBV5-1|TRBJ1-2
TGCGCCAGCAGCGGAGGGACCGGGGCTGCTAACTATGGCTACACCTTC
CASSGGTGAANYGYTF
>TRBD2|-|TRBV24-1|TRBJ2-5
TGTGCCACCAGTGATCTGACTAGCGGGGGGGAGACCCAGTACTTC
CATSDLTSGGETQYF
>-|-|TRBV7-9|TRBJ2-3
TGTGCCAGCAGCTCTTCTGGGGCCGTTAGCACAGATACGCAGTATTTT
CASSSSGAVSTDTQYF
>TRBD1|-|TRBV24-1|TRBJ2-4
TGTGCCACCAGTGAGTCGCCGGGACAGGGAGGAAACATTCAGTACTTC
CATSESPGQGGNIQYF
>-|-|TRBV10-1|TRBJ2-5
TGCGCCAGCAGTGACGGCGGGGCCGGGCAAGAGACCCAGTACTTC
CASSDGGAGQETQYF
>-|-|TRBV12-3/TRBV12-4|TRBJ2-2
TGTGCCAGCAGTGAACTCACCGGGGAGCTGTTTTTT
CASSELTGELFF
>TRBD1|-|TRBV2|TRBJ1-1
TGTGCCAGCAGTTGGGGACAGGGAGGGTCTGAAGCTTTCTTT
CASSWGQGGSEAFF
>TRBD1|-|TRBV7-9|TRBJ1-3
TGTGCCAGCGCACAGGGGGCGGGCGGAAACACCATATATTTT
CASAQGAGGNTIYF